The 10 T cell receptor beta chains below come from one sample, sequenced in a study of cytomegalovirus exposure and HLA in healthy donors. Use of 60 Vbeta and 13 Jbeta primers characterized the PCR. Assay used: immunoSEQ multiplex PCR; TCRdb lists only in-frame clones, some missing. Seen here are more than 150,000 clones, roughly 78% observed once, and the top ten hold under 2%. Input material: PBMCs. The receptors originated from a woman aged 25 to 39 in good health and CMV-seronegative.

The V call is TRBV5-1, the J call TRBJ1-2; D is possibly TRBD1 (5 bases). Germline V gene lookup returns CDR1 SGHRS and CDR2 YFSETQ. V was shortened by 0 bases and J by 6 bases, with 12 bases between the two germline ends. The CDR3 extends over 14 amino acids. The CDR3, as DNA: TGCGCCAGCAGCTTGGAGCAGGGAGGGCATGGCTACACCTTC. Protein product: CASSLEQGGHGYTF.

V gene TRBV30 combines with J gene TRBJ2-2, with 9 bases aligning to TRBD2. The V gene's germline CDR1 is GTSNPN and CDR2 SVGIG (reference sequence). There are 15 residues in the CDR3. V shed 4 bases, J shed 6 bases, and the junction held 9 bases outside the gene matches. The CDR3 sequence: CAWTAGTSLSGELFF. In nucleotides, the CDR3 is TGTGCCTGGACCGCCGGGACTAGCTTATCCGGGGAGCTGTTTTTT.

This chain connects TRBV27 to TRBJ1-1; TRBD1 agrees at 8 bases. The CDR3 length is 15 residues. J lost 4 bases, V lost 5 bases, and 9 bases had no gene match. CDR1 MNHEY and CDR2 SMNVEV come from the germline V gene (reference sequence). This CDR3 is CASSAPGTGRTEAFF. CDR3 in DNA: TGTGCCAGCAGTGCCCCCGGGACAGGCCGCACTGAAGCTTTCTTT.

The chain is built from TRBV29-1 and TRBJ2-3, with a tentative D call TRBD1 (6 bases). This CDR3 has 12 residues. CDR1 SQVTM and CDR2 ANQGSEA come from the germline V gene. Between the trimmed V and J ends, which lost 6 bases and 2 bases, there was a span of 9 bases. The CDR3 here is CSVGQNTDTQYF. The CDR3 region has the DNA TGCAGCGTAGGACAGAACACAGATACGCAGTATTTT.

This chain connects TRBV7-2 to TRBJ1-1; D not certain. Trimming took off 2 bases at V and 1 base at J, with 5 bases between the two ends. CDR3 length: 13 residues. Germline lookup yields CDR1 SGHTA and CDR2 FQGNSA. For the CDR3, the DNA is TGTGCCAGCAGCTTAAGGAGGAACACTGAAGCTTTCTTT. It translates to CASSLRRNTEAFF.

The chain employs TRBV19 and TRBJ1-4, with no clear D. CDR1 and CDR2 (germline): LNHDA, SQIVND (reference sequence). The CDR3 runs to 13 residues. V lost 2 bases to trimming and J lost 10 bases, with 11 bases between them. CDR3 region: CASSISHNRKLFF. DNA of the CDR3: TGTGCCAGTAGTATATCCCACAACCGAAAACTGTTTTTT.

V usage is TRBV5-4 and J usage is TRBJ1-2; 10 positions agree with TRBD1. Germline CDR1 reads SGHNT; CDR2 reads YYREEE (reference sequence). There are 15 residues in the CDR3. The J segment lost 8 bases and the V segment lost 0 bases, leaving 7 bases of the junction unmatched. The CDR3 DNA reads TGTGCCAGCAGCTTGGGGGGGACAGGGGCGGACGGCTACACCTTC. Translated, it gives CASSLGGTGADGYTF.

V is TRBV30 and J is TRBJ1-1, with TRBD1 matching 10 bases. Trimming at V came to 4 bases and at J to 4 bases, leaving 12 bases not matched to a gene. Germline loops: CDR1 GTSNPN, CDR2 SVGIG (reference sequence). This CDR3 has 16 residues. In nucleotides, the CDR3 is TGTGCCTGGATCCCGGGACAGGGGCGAGGTGGCACTGAAGCTTTCTTT. Its translation: CAWIPGQGRGGTEAFF.

The chain joins TRBV19 to TRBJ1-4; D call uncertain. V was shortened by 3 bases and J by 0 bases, with 8 bases between the two germline ends. The length of the CDR3 is 15 residues. Germline V CDR1 and CDR2: LNHDA, SQIVND (reference sequence). The CDR3, as DNA: TGTGCCAGTAGTATGATCGGAGCAACTAATGAAAAACTGTTTTTT. Its translation is CASSMIGATNEKLFF.

The chain has TRBV7-9 and TRBJ2-1; D might be TRBD2 (7 bases). Trimming shortened V by 11 bases and J by 6 bases, and 11 bases separated the two germline ends. Germline CDR1 is SEHNR and CDR2 is FQNEAQ (reference sequence). CDR3 length equals 11 residues. CDR3 bases: TGTGCCGGCGGGGGCTCCAATGAGCAGTTCTTC. Its protein product is CAGGGSNEQFF.